The entry below gives a single TCR beta chain sequence along with its context. With no count recorded, this clone is classed as medium-sized (0.01 to 0.1%) from frequency. Its specific antigen is unknown. Receptors were amplified or captured by the immunoSEQ multiplex PCR assay. TCRbeta CDR3 sequencing was carried out by Adaptive Biotechnologies. The source study handled its data this way. To assess repertoire similarity, the researchers used the Chao-modified Jaccard index along with median clonotype overlap taken from 200 random subsamples at equal sample size. Similarity analyses were performed using either productive nucleotide sequences or in silico-translated amino acid sequences. To compare repertoires, the researchers applied hierarchical clustering with single linkage as well as t-SNE, based on Chao-modified Jaccard distances. After normalising for sample size, the researchers measured repertoire diversity with the Renyi index across a range of alpha values. TCRdb mirrors the immuneACCESS table, restricted to in-frame sequences. Some clones are absent from its copies; in checked studies, under half trace to an unresolved V gene, and the reason for the others is unknown. Clone size and the V and J calls come from that table; the DNA yielded D and trimming. The sample's own table lists about 2,800 clones. Clones ranked in the top ten supply 12% of the sample.

Including cysteine and phenylalanine, the CDR3 has 18 amino acids. There is no recorded DNA. The germline V gene specifies KGHSH as CDR1 and LQKENI as CDR2. The sample comes from a study of synovial regulatory T cells in juvenile arthritis (dated by TCRdb to between 2014 and 2017). In terms of the full investigation: Of the sequenced patients, five to seven received methotrexate, one received methotrexate plus infliximab, three were therapy-naive, and one had no treatment information. TCR repertoire comparisons included Treg and Teff subsets from approximately eleven JIA patients with active disease. Although effector T cell subsets in the cohort were also sequenced for comparisons, the Treg dataset on its own covers only blood and synovial fluid Treg cells. TCRbeta CDR3 repertoires of blood iaTreg cells, other blood Treg cells and synovial fluid Treg cells from matched patient samples were compared in the study. Findings and caveats that apply to the study as a whole: More CDR3 sequences were shared by synovial Treg cells with iaTreg cells than with other blood Treg cells, and a closer relation was confirmed by Chao-Jaccard similarity. Across patients, iaTreg TCR repertoires were largely private, and these iaTreg repertoires partially overlapped with synovial Teff and blood CPL repertoires.

The synovial samples consisted of synovial fluid collected together with matched peripheral blood from each patient with active arthritis. The donors for the TCR repertoire analysis were approximately 11 juvenile idiopathic arthritis patients with active disease who had not reached inactive disease, of whom 3 were polyarticular and 8 were oligoarticular. The median age of the TCR-sequenced patients was roughly 12 years (range about 2.1-22.9), and their median disease duration was roughly 7 years (range 0.2-19.1). Synovial Treg cells showed FOXP3 TSDR demethylation comparable to blood and healthy-donor Treg cells, supporting bona fide regulatory lineage commitment. The samples for TCR repertoire analysis were obtained at two Italian centres.

Recombination linked TRBV18 to TRBJ1-5; the TCRdb D gene call, TRBD1, has no DNA to confirm it. The receptor's source is a donor aged 2-35 years with juvenile idiopathic arthritis. The sequenced sample consisted of Treg cells from the synovium. The CDR3 amino acid sequence is: CASSSGIQGVASNQPQHF.